This TCR beta chain was sequenced during a study of identifying expanded T cells in peripheral blood. Overall study results and limits: Variance in clone template counts between roughly two-week samples significantly increased with total template count across all healthy donors. Differentially abundant clones: about 1.2 between replicates, about 15 at around 14 days, under 25 at four.

This table comes from immunoSEQ multiplex PCR, and its TCRdb copy is limited to in-frame clones, with some not included. The repertoire includes more than 95,000 clones, over 65% of them detected once, and approximately 3% sits in the top ten. The CDR3 is 14 residues long. V shed 0 bases and J shed 5 bases, with 10 bases lying between them. Germline values: CDR1 MNHEY, CDR2 SVGAGI. Of note for this clone: The antigen is undetermined.

During the collection period, no donor immune events like infections were recorded. Sequenced sample: blood. This chain joins TRBV6-5 and TRBJ1-1, with D hard to call. This TCR was recovered from a person aged 18 to 70 in good health. Here the CDR3 reads CASSYSGLRTEAFF. CDR3 in DNA: TGTGCCAGCAGTTACTCGGGCTTACGAACTGAAGCTTTCTTT.